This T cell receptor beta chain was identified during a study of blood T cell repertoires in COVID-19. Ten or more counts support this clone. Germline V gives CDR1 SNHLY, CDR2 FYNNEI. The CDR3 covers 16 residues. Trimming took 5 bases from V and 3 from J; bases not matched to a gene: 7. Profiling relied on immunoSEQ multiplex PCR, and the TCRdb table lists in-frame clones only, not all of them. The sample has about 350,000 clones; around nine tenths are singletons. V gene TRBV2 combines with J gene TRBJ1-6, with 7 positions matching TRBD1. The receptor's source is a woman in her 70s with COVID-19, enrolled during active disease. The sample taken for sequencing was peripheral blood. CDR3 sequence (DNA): TGTGCCAGCAGTATGGGACAGCCTGGCTATAATTCACCCCTCCACTTT. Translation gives CASSMGQPGYNSPLHF.